Listed below are T cell receptor beta chains from one sample, sequenced in a study of shared clonotypes between healthy human individuals. TCRdb's table, derived via immunoSEQ multiplex PCR, lists solely in-frame clones and lacks some. The profile covers around 2.5 million clones, with more than 85% appearing a single time and 0.36% taken by the ten largest. Sequencing input: naive CD4+ T cells from PBMCs. Source of these receptors: a man younger than 35 in good health. Some clones in this sample may be carry-over from other donors' samples. CDR3s include the opening cysteine and the closing phenylalanine or tryptophan. The order of the fields is CDR3 length, V gene, clone size, D gene, J gene, CDR3 DNA, CDR3 protein. A D gene is named only where the DNA matches it firmly. Size is omitted from some rows. Given values are once, few, many or a class for expanded clones.

cdr3_length: 15; v_call: TRBV6-6; clone_size: NA; d_call: NA; j_call: TRBJ1-5; cdr3_nt: TGTGCCAGCAGTTACTCGAGTTTCTGGTGGAGGCCCCAGCATTTT; cdr3_aa: CASSYSSFWWRPQHF
cdr3_length: 15; v_call: TRBV28; clone_size: NA; d_call: TRBD1; j_call: TRBJ2-1; cdr3_nt: TGTGCCAGCACCCGCCGGGACAGTTTATCAGGGGAGCAGTTCTTC; cdr3_aa: CASTRRDSLSGEQFF
cdr3_length: 15; v_call: TRBV5-4; clone_size: NA; d_call: NA; j_call: TRBJ2-1; cdr3_nt: TGTGCCAGCAGCTTGTCGGGAAGCTCCTACAATGAGCAGTTCTTC; cdr3_aa: CASSLSGSSYNEQFF
cdr3_length: 15; v_call: TRBV14; clone_size: NA; d_call: TRBD2; j_call: TRBJ2-5; cdr3_nt: TGTGCCAGCAGCCAAGGGTCACTAGCGGCGGAGACCCAGTACTTC; cdr3_aa: CASSQGSLAAETQYF
cdr3_length: 13; v_call: TRBV7-6; clone_size: NA; d_call: NA; j_call: TRBJ1-1; cdr3_nt: TGTGCCAGCAGCTTAGCCGGAGGGGCTGAAGCTTTCTTT; cdr3_aa: CASSLAGGAEAFF
cdr3_length: 19; v_call: TRBV9; clone_size: NA; d_call: TRBD2; j_call: TRBJ2-3; cdr3_nt: TGTGCCAGCAGCGAGAGGGGGACTAGCGGGAGTTCTAGGCCAGATACGCAGTATTTT; cdr3_aa: CASSERGTSGSSRPDTQYF
cdr3_length: 14; v_call: TRBV7-2; clone_size: NA; d_call: NA; j_call: TRBJ1-4; cdr3_nt: TGTGCCAGCAGCTTAAATGGACTTAATGAAAAACTGTTTTTT; cdr3_aa: CASSLNGLNEKLFF
cdr3_length: 15; v_call: TRBV15; clone_size: once; d_call: TRBD2; j_call: TRBJ2-1; cdr3_nt: TGTGCCACCAGCAGAGAACTAGCGGTTAGCAATGAGCAGTTCTTC; cdr3_aa: CATSRELAVSNEQFF
cdr3_length: 12; v_call: TRBV28; clone_size: NA; d_call: NA; j_call: TRBJ1-1; cdr3_nt: TGTGCCAGCGCCGAGCGGGGTGCTGAAGCTTTCTTT; cdr3_aa: CASAERGAEAFF
cdr3_length: 16; v_call: TRBV6-1; clone_size: once; d_call: NA; j_call: TRBJ2-7; cdr3_nt: TGTGCCAGCAGTGAGTTAGACAGATTAGCCTCCTACGAGCAGTACTTC; cdr3_aa: CASSELDRLASYEQYF
cdr3_length: 16; v_call: TRBV9; clone_size: NA; d_call: TRBD2; j_call: TRBJ2-7; cdr3_nt: TGTGCCAGCAGCGTAGGGTCTAGCGGGAGTCACTACGAGCAGTACTTC; cdr3_aa: CASSVGSSGSHYEQYF
cdr3_length: 14; v_call: TRBV6-5; clone_size: NA; d_call: NA; j_call: TRBJ1-2; cdr3_nt: TGTGCCAGCAGTTACTCTCGGGATCCCTATGGCTACACCTTC; cdr3_aa: CASSYSRDPYGYTF
cdr3_length: 18; v_call: TRBV7-2; clone_size: NA; d_call: NA; j_call: TRBJ2-3; cdr3_nt: TGTGCCAGCAGCCCTCGAGTGGGGGCCCTTGCTCGGCGTGATACGCAGTATTTT; cdr3_aa: CASSPRVGALARRDTQYF
cdr3_length: 16; v_call: TRBV9; clone_size: NA; d_call: TRBD2; j_call: TRBJ2-1; cdr3_nt: TGTGCCAGCAGCCTAGGGGGACTAGCTTCCTACAATGAGCAGTTCTTC; cdr3_aa: CASSLGGLASYNEQFF
cdr3_length: 16; v_call: TRBV6-1; clone_size: once; d_call: NA; j_call: TRBJ1-6; cdr3_nt: TGTGCCAGCAGAGAACCGGGGGGACTGTATAATTCACCCCTCCACTTT; cdr3_aa: CASREPGGLYNSPLHF
cdr3_length: 14; v_call: TRBV9; clone_size: NA; d_call: NA; j_call: TRBJ2-5; cdr3_nt: TGTGCCAGCAGCGTAGCTGGGGGAATCGAGACCCAGTACTTC; cdr3_aa: CASSVAGGIETQYF
cdr3_length: 14; v_call: TRBV5-1; clone_size: NA; d_call: TRBD1; j_call: TRBJ2-3; cdr3_nt: TGCGCCAGCAGCGCACAGGGGGCGGAAGATACGCAGTATTTT; cdr3_aa: CASSAQGAEDTQYF
cdr3_length: 15; v_call: TRBV6-1; clone_size: NA; d_call: NA; j_call: TRBJ2-3; cdr3_nt: TGTGCCGGCCAGACGACAAGAAGTAGCACAGATACGCAGTATTTT; cdr3_aa: CAGQTTRSSTDTQYF
cdr3_length: 16; v_call: TRBV30; clone_size: NA; d_call: NA; j_call: TRBJ1-4; cdr3_nt: TGTGCCTGGGGATCTGGACCCCCACCCCCAAATGAAAAACTGTTTTTT; cdr3_aa: CAWGSGPPPPNEKLFF